The rows below give T cell receptor beta chains drawn from one sample of a study of OX40 agonist ivuxolimab in advanced cancers. Some clones are missing from TCRdb's copy, which holds only in-frame ones; the method was immunoSEQ multiplex PCR. The sample lists about 17,000 clones; around 78% were seen once. Sequenced here: CD4+ or CD8+ T cells sorted from blood, sampled in a trial of the OX40 agonist ivuxolimab. The receptor source for this set is an adult with an advanced solid tumor such as melanoma, head and neck, liver or kidney cancer. Each CDR3 is given with its conserved first and last residue. The D gene is left open where the match is weak. Clone size is stated in some rows and not others, as once, few, many or a class when expanded.

TRBV10-3	TRBJ2-3	-	-	TGTGCCATCAGACCAGGGACCACAGATACGCAGTATTTT	CAIRPGTTDTQYF
TRBV2	TRBJ1-5	-	few	TGTGCCAGCAGTGAAGCAGAAAATCAGCCCCAGCATTTT	CASSEAENQPQHF
TRBV28	TRBJ2-3	TRBD1	-	TGTGCCAGCAGTCCCCGGGACAGGACCCCAGATACGCAGTATTTT	CASSPRDRTPDTQYF
TRBV19	TRBJ1-1	-	-	TGTGCTAGTAAAGCTTTCGGGGGTTACCCCACTGAAGCTTTCTTT	CASKAFGGYPTEAFF
TRBV5-4	TRBJ1-2	-	-	TGTGCCAGCAGCACTTGGACGGCTAACTATGGCTACACCTTC	CASSTWTANYGYTF
TRBV5-6	TRBJ1-4	-	-	TGTGCCAGCAGCTTGGCCACGTACGGTGAAAAACTGTTTTTT	CASSLATYGEKLFF
TRBV28	TRBJ1-4	-	-	TGTGCCAGCAGTTTAACCCGGCAGGGAAGCGAAAAACTGTTTTTT	CASSLTRQGSEKLFF
TRBV7-8	TRBJ2-5	TRBD2	-	TGTGCCAGCAGCTCCCGATACTTTAGGCCGGGACTAGAAGAGACCCAGTACTTC	CASSSRYFRPGLEETQYF
TRBV9	TRBJ2-7	TRBD1	-	TGTGCCAGCAGCGCCTGGACAGGGGACCACGAGCAGTACTTC	CASSAWTGDHEQYF
TRBV4-3	TRBJ2-2	-	-	TGCGCCAGCAGCCAAGAAACCGGGGAGCTGTTTTTT	CASSQETGELFF
TRBV5-6	TRBJ2-2	-	-	TGTGCCAGCAGCTTGGAGTTTCAAGGGGAGCTGTTTTTT	CASSLEFQGELFF
TRBV11-3	TRBJ2-1	TRBD2	-	TGTGCCAGCAGCTTATTGGGAGGGAATGAGCAGTTCTTC	CASSLLGGNEQFF
TRBV9	TRBJ2-7	TRBD2	once	TGTGCCAGCAGCTTTTCTGGGGCGGGGGGAATTAACGAGCAGTACTTC	CASSFSGAGGINEQYF
TRBV7-2	TRBJ1-2	-	-	TGTGCCAGCAGCTTAGCGGGGGAGAACTATGGCTACACCTTC	CASSLAGENYGYTF
TRBV5-1	TRBJ2-7	TRBD2	-	TGCGCCAGCAGCTTGGGGACTAGCGGGGGCCCCCCCCTCGACGAGCAGTACTTC	CASSLGTSGGPPLDEQYF
TRBV7-6	TRBJ2-7	-	-	TGTGCCAGCAGCCTCGGGACGGTCTACGAGCAGTACTTC	CASSLGTVYEQYF
TRBV5-6	TRBJ2-7	-	once	TGTGCCAGCAGCTTGAGATTGACAATCTACGAGCAGTACTTC	CASSLRLTIYEQYF
TRBV9	TRBJ2-1	TRBD2	once	TGTGCCAGCAGCGTAGGTTACTGGCGGGAGGACTACAATGAGCAGTTCTTC	CASSVGYWREDYNEQFF
TRBV28	TRBJ2-6	-	-	TGTGCCAGCAGTCTTGGTAGCTCTGGGGCCAACGTCCTGACTTTC	CASSLGSSGANVLTF
TRBV19	TRBJ2-1	-	-	TGTGCCAGTAGTATCACAGAAACCTACAATGAGCAGTTCTTC	CASSITETYNEQFF
TRBV2	TRBJ1-5	-	few	TGTGCCAGCAGTGTGGGAATTAATCAGCCCCAGCATTTT	CASSVGINQPQHF
TRBV4-1	TRBJ1-1	TRBD1	few	TGCGCCAGCAGTGCCGGACAGGGAAACACTGAAGCTTTCTTT	CASSAGQGNTEAFF
TRBV4-3	TRBJ1-1	-	-	TGCGCCAGCAGCCAAGAAGGGAAGCTATCGGGCACTGAAGCTTTCTTT	CASSQEGKLSGTEAFF
TRBV7-2	TRBJ2-7	TRBD1	once	TGTGCCAGCAGCTTAATAGGGACAGGGATCTACGAGCAGTACTTC	CASSLIGTGIYEQYF
TRBV9	TRBJ1-1	-	once	TGTGCCAGCAGCGTAGGGCAGGGGTGGACTGAAGCTTTCTTT	CASSVGQGWTEAFF
TRBV6-5	TRBJ1-1	-	-	TGTGCCAGCAGTTTGGGGGTAGGAGAGAACACTGAAGCTTTCTTT	CASSLGVGENTEAFF
TRBV7-9	TRBJ2-1	TRBD1	-	TGTGCCAGCAGCATCCGCCCGGGACAGGGGGCCCCAACTGAGCAGTTCTTC	CASSIRPGQGAPTEQFF
TRBV6-6	TRBJ1-1	TRBD1	-	TGTGCCATCAGTGACAGGGGGCCCGAAGCTTTCTTT	CAISDRGPEAFF
TRBV6-5	TRBJ2-5	-	-	TGTGCCAGCAGTCCCTCAGGGCCCGACCAAGAGACCCAGTACTTC	CASSPSGPDQETQYF
TRBV4-1	TRBJ2-1	TRBD1	once	TGCGCCAGCACTAAAGACCCCGGGACAGGGCCATACAATGAGCAGTTCTTC	CASTKDPGTGPYNEQFF
TRBV9	TRBJ2-7	-	-	TGTGCCAGCAGCCAAGGAGGGGACGAGCAGTACTTC	CASSQGGDEQYF
TRBV19	TRBJ2-2	TRBD2	-	TGTGCCAGTAGTATAGTCGGGGGGGCAACCGGGGAGCTGTTTTTT	CASSIVGGATGELFF
TRBV5-6	TRBJ2-1	-	-	TGTGCCAGCAGCTTGACAGGGTATACAAACTACAATGAGCAGTTCTTC	CASSLTGYTNYNEQFF
TRBV4-1	TRBJ1-1	-	-	TGCGCCAGCAGCCAAGGTCTTGCAGGCAAAGCTTTCTTT	CASSQGLAGKAFF
TRBV5-6	TRBJ2-2	-	-	TGTGCCAGCAGCTTGATAGCGAACACCGGGGAGCTGTTTTTT	CASSLIANTGELFF
TRBV4-1	TRBJ2-1	TRBD1	-	TGCGCCAGCAGCCCTCGGAGACAGGGTAATAATGAGCAGTTCTTC	CASSPRRQGNNEQFF
TRBV6-5	TRBJ1-2	-	-	TGTGCCAGCAGTTCTACTGGGCAGGGATTATATGGCTACACCTTC	CASSSTGQGLYGYTF
TRBV11-3	TRBJ2-1	-	-	TGTGCCAGCAGCTTAGATAGGGGGAGCGGAGTGGGGTCCAATGAGCAGTTCTTC	CASSLDRGSGVGSNEQFF
TRBV27	TRBJ1-4	TRBD1	-	TGTGCCAGCAGTCCGGGGGGGGACAGGAGAAAACTGTTTTTT	CASSPGGDRRKLFF
TRBV13	TRBJ2-4	TRBD1	-	TGTGCCAGCAGCACACAGGGGGCCTGGAACATTCAGTACTTC	CASSTQGAWNIQYF
TRBV4-3	TRBJ2-7	-	-	TGCGCCAGCAGCCAAGGAAGGGATAGCTCCTACGAGCAGTACTTC	CASSQGRDSSYEQYF
TRBV27	TRBJ2-7	TRBD1	-	TGTGCCAGCAGCTGGACGACAGGGAGCTCCTACGAGCAGTACTTC	CASSWTTGSSYEQYF
TRBV10-1	TRBJ2-3	-	-	TGCGCCAGCAGTGCAGCCGGGACCTACACTAGCACAGATACGCAGTATTTT	CASSAAGTYTSTDTQYF
TRBV15	TRBJ2-2	-	-	TGTGCCACCAGCCGGACTGGAGGGGGGGCGGGATTTCTCACCGGGGAGCTGTTTTTT	CATSRTGGGAGFLTGELFF
TRBV5-6	TRBJ2-1	-	-	TGTGCCAGCAGCTTGGGCAGTCTTTACAATGAGCAGTTCTTC	CASSLGSLYNEQFF
TRBV9	TRBJ2-2	-	-	TGTGCCAGCAGCGTAGGGACGGTGAACACCGGGGAGCTGTTTTTT	CASSVGTVNTGELFF
TRBV10-3	TRBJ1-2	-	-	TGTGCCATCAGGGATGAGGGCTATGGCTACACCTTC	CAIRDEGYGYTF
TRBV19	TRBJ2-7	-	once	TGTGCCAGCAGGGACAACGCCTACGAGCAGTACTTC	CASRDNAYEQYF
TRBV15	TRBJ2-3	TRBD2	-	TGTGCCACCAGCAGGGACGGCGGGGGGGACACGCAGTATTTT	CATSRDGGGDTQYF
TRBV4-1	TRBJ2-5	-	-	TGCGCCAGCAGCCAAGTCAGATGGTTACAGCCACAGCAAGAGACCCAGTACTTC	CASSQVRWLQPQQETQYF
TRBV5-1	TRBJ1-5	-	medium-sized	TGCGCCAGCAGCTTGGAAGGCAGAAGCAATCAGCCCCAGCATTTT	CASSLEGRSNQPQHF
TRBV5-5	TRBJ2-7	-	-	TGTGCCAGCAGCCCTAGAGGGGAACGGGACGAGCAGTACTTC	CASSPRGERDEQYF
TRBV19	TRBJ2-1	-	-	TGTGCCAGTAGTAGTACCGGGACATCGTACAATGAGCAGTTCTTC	CASSSTGTSYNEQFF
TRBV4-2	TRBJ2-7	-	-	TGTGCCAGCAGCCAAGAGGCTAGCGAAACCTACGAGCAGTACTTC	CASSQEASETYEQYF
TRBV19	TRBJ1-3	-	-	TGTGCCAGTAGTATTCTACAGGGTTCAGGAAACACCATATATTTT	CASSILQGSGNTIYF
TRBV28	TRBJ2-1	TRBD2	-	TGTGCCAGCAGTTTAATAACTAGCGGGAGGAATGAGCAGTTCTTC	CASSLITSGRNEQFF
TRBV5-4	TRBJ2-7	-	-	TGTGCCAGCAGTGACGGCAGCCCCTATCTTGACTACGAGCAGTACTTC	CASSDGSPYLDYEQYF
TRBV6-1	TRBJ2-7	-	once	TGTGCCAGCAGTGAAGAGGGCAGGCCTAACGAGCAGTACTTC	CASSEEGRPNEQYF
TRBV4-3	TRBJ1-2	-	few	TGCGCCAGCAGCCAAGAACTCGGCTATGGCTACACCTTC	CASSQELGYGYTF